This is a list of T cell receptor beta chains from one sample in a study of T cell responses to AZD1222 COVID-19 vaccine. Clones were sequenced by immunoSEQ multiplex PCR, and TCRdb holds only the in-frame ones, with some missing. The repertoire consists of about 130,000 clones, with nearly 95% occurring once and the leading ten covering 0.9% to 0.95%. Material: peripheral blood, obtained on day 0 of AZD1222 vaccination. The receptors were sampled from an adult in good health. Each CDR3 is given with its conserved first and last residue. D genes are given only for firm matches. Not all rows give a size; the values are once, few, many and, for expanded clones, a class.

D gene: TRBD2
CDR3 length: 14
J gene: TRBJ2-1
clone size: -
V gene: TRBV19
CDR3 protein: CASRTEAGGDEQFF
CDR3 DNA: TGTGCCAGTAGGACAGAGGCCGGGGGGGATGAGCAGTTCTTC

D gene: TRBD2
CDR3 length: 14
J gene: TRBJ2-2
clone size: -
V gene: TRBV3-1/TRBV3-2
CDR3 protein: CASSSGADTGELFF
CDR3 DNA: TGTGCCAGCAGTAGCGGGGCGGACACCGGGGAGCTGTTTTTT

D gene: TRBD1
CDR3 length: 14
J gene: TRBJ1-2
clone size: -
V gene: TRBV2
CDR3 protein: CASTLGQGVGGYTF
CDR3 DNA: TGTGCCAGCACCCTAGGACAGGGCGTCGGTGGCTACACCTTC

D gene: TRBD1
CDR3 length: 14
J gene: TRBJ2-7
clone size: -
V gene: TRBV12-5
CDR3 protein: CASGFGTASYEQYF
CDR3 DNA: TGTGCTAGTGGTTTCGGGACAGCTTCCTACGAGCAGTACTTC

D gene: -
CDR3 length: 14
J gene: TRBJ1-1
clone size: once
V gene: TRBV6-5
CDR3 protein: CASSLGPANTEAFF
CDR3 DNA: TGTGCCAGCAGTCTGGGGCCAGCGAACACTGAAGCTTTCTTT

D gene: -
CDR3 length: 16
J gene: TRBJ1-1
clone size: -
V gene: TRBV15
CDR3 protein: CATSRDYGLKSTEAFF
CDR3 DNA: TGTGCCACCAGCAGAGATTACGGGCTGAAATCCACTGAAGCTTTCTTT

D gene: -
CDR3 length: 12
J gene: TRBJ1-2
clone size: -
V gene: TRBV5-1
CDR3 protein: CASRPENYGYTF
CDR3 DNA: TGCGCCAGCAGGCCAGAGAACTATGGCTACACCTTC

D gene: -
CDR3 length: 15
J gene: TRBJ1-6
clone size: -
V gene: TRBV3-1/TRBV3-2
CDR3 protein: CASSQLSVYNSPLHF
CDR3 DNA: TGTGCCAGCAGCCAACTGTCAGTTTATAATTCACCCCTCCACTTT

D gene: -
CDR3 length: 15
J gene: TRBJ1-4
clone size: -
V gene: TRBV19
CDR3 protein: CASSDHADLNEKLFF
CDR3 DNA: TGTGCCAGTAGCGACCACGCGGACCTTAATGAAAAACTGTTTTTT

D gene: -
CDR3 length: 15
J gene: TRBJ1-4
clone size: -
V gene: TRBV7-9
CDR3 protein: CASSATTSTNEKLFF
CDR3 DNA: TGTGCCAGCAGCGCAACAACGTCAACTAATGAAAAACTGTTTTTT

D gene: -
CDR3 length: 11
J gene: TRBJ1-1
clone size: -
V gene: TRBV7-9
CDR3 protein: CASSVGIEAFF
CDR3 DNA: TGTGCCAGCAGCGTGGGGATTGAAGCTTTCTTT

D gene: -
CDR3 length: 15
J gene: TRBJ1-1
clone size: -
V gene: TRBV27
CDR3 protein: CASSSVAGGFFPAFF
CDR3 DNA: TGTGCCAGCAGTTCGGTGGCAGGAGGATTCTTCCCAGCTTTCTTT

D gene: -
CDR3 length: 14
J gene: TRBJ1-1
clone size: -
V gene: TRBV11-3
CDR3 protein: CASSFIGGDTEAFF
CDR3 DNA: TGTGCCAGCAGCTTTATAGGTGGAGACACTGAAGCTTTCTTT

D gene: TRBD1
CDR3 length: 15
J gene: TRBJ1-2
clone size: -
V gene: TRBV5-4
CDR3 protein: CASSSGRDRDSGYTF
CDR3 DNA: TGTGCCAGCAGCTCGGGCCGGGACAGGGATTCGGGCTACACCTTC

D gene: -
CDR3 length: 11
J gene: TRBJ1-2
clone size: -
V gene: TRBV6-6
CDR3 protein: CASSAESGYTF
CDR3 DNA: TGTGCCAGCAGTGCCGAATCGGGCTACACCTTC

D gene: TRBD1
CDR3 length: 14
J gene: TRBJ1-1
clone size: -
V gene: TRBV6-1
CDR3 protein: CASSEVRTGGEAFF
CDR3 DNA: TGTGCCAGCAGTGAAGTTAGGACAGGGGGGGAGGCTTTCTTT

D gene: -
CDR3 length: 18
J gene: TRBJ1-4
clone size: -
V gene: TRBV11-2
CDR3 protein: CASSLWGGVTATNEKLFF
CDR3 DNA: TGTGCCAGCAGCTTATGGGGGGGCGTGACCGCAACTAATGAAAAACTGTTTTTT

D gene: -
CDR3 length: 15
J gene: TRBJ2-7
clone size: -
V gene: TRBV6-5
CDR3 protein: CASSTGGAQGYEQYF
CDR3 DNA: TGTGCCAGCAGTACGGGCGGGGCACAGGGCTACGAGCAGTACTTC

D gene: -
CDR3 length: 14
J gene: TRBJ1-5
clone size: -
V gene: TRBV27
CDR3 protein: CASRPLRGHQPQHF
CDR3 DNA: TGTGCCAGCAGGCCGTTGAGGGGCCATCAGCCCCAGCATTTT

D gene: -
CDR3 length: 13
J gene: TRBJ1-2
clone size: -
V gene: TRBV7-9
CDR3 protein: CASSPTRGYGYTF
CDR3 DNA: TGTGCCAGCAGTCCAACCAGGGGCTATGGCTACACCTTC

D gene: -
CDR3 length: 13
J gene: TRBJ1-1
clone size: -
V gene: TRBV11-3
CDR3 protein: CASSLEPNTEAFF
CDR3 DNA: TGTGCCAGCAGCTTAGAGCCGAACACTGAAGCTTTCTTT

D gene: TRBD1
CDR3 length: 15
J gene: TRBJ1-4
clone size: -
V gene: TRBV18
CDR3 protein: CASSPGQGGEEKLFF
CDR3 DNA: TGTGCCAGCTCACCCGGACAGGGGGGTGAGGAAAAACTGTTTTTT

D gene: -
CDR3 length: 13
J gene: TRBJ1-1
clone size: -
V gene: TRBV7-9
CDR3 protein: CASSLDGIAEAFF
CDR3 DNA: TGTGCCAGCAGCTTAGATGGCATCGCCGAAGCTTTCTTT

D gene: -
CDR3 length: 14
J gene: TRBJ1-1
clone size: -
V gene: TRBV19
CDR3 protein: CASRQGEGNTEAFF
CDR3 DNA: TGTGCCAGTAGACAGGGTGAAGGGAACACTGAAGCTTTCTTT

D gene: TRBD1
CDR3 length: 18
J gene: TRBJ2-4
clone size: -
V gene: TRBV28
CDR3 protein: CASSQGVIRDRDGDIQYF
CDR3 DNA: TGTGCCAGCAGCCAAGGGGTCATCCGGGACAGGGATGGTGACATTCAGTACTTC

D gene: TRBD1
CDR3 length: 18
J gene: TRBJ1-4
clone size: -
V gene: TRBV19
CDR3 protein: CASSDPGTGAPDLGKLFF
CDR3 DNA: TGTGCCAGTAGTGACCCCGGGACAGGGGCTCCCGACTTGGGGAAACTGTTTTTT

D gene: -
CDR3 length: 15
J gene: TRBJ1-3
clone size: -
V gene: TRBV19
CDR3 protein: CASSYDVSSGNTIYF
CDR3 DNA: TGTGCCAGTAGCTACGACGTAAGCTCTGGAAACACCATATATTTT

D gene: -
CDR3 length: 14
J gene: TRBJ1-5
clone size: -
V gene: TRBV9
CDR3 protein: CASSALDSYQPQHF
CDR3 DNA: TGTGCCAGCAGCGCCCTAGACAGCTATCAGCCCCAGCATTTT

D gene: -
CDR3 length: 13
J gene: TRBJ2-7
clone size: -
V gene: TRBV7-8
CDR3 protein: CASSLDRRYEQYF
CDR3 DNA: TGTGCCAGCAGCCTCGACAGAAGGTACGAGCAGTACTTC

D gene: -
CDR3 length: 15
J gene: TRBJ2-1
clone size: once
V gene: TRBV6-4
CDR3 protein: CASSDGQGPYNEQFF
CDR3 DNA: TGTGCCAGCAGTGACGGGCAGGGGCCCTACAATGAGCAGTTCTTC

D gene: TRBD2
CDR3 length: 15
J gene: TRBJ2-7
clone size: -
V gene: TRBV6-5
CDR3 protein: CASSPGLANAYEQYF
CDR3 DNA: TGTGCCAGCAGTCCAGGACTAGCGAATGCCTACGAGCAGTACTTC

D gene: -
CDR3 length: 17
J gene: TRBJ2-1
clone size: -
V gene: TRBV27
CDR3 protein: CATSPLSGWNSYNEQFF
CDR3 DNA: TGTGCCACCTCACCTCTTTCAGGGTGGAACTCCTACAATGAGCAGTTCTTC

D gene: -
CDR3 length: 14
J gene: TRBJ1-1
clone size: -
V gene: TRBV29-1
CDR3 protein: CSVGEGTLDTEAFF
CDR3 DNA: TGCAGCGTTGGTGAGGGAACCCTTGACACTGAAGCTTTCTTT

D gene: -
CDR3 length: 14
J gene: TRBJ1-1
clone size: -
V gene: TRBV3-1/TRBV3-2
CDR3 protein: CASSHIGANTEAFF
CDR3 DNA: TGTGCCAGCAGCCATATCGGGGCGAACACTGAAGCTTTCTTT

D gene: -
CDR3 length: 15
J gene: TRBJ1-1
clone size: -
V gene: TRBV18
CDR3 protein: CASSPLGPVDTEAFF
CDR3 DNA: TGTGCCAGCTCACCTCTGGGTCCCGTCGACACTGAAGCTTTCTTT

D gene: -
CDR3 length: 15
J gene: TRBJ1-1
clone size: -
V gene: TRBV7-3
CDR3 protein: CASSSFVGKGTEAFF
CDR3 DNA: TGTGCCAGCAGCTCGTTTGTAGGTAAAGGAACTGAAGCTTTCTTT

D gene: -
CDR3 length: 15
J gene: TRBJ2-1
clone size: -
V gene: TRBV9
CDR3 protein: CASSSSGGSYNEQFF
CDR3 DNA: TGTGCCAGCAGCTCCAGCGGTGGCTCCTACAATGAGCAGTTCTTC

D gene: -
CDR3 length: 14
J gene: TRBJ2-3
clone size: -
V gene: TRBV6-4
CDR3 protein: CASSDSNPTDTQYF
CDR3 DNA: TGTGCCAGCAGTGACTCGAATCCCACAGATACGCAGTATTTT

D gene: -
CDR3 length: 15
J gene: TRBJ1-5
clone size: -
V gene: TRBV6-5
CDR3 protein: CASSHSQGPNQPQHF
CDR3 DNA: TGTGCCAGCAGTCACTCTCAGGGGCCCAATCAGCCCCAGCATTTT

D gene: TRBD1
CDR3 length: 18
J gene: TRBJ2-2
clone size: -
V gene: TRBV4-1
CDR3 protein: CASSQRGTGTGSTGELFF
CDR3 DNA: TGCGCCAGCAGCCAAAGGGGGACCGGGACAGGGAGTACTGGGGAGCTGTTTTTT

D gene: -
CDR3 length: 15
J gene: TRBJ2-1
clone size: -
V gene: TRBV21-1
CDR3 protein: CASSFTSGTVGEQFF
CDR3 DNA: TGTGCCAGCAGTTTTACCTCCGGGACAGTTGGTGAGCAGTTCTTC

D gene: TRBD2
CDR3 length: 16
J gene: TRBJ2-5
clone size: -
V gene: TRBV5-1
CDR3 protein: CASSLGGLAGQETQYF
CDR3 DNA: TGCGCCAGCAGCTTGGGGGGACTAGCGGGCCAAGAGACCCAGTACTTC

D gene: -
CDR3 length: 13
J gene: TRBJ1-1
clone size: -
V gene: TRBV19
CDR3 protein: CASSVVANTEAFF
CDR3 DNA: TGTGCCTCTAGCGTTGTAGCGAACACTGAAGCTTTCTTT

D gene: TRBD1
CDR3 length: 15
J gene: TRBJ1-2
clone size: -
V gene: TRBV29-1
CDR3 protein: CSALTGTYYNYGYTF
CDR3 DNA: TGCAGCGCACTGACAGGGACCTACTATAACTATGGCTACACCTTC

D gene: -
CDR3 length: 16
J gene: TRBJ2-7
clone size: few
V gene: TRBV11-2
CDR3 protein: CASSSRGASSSYEQYF
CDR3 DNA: TGTGCCAGCAGCTCCCGAGGGGCTAGCTCCTCCTACGAGCAGTACTTC

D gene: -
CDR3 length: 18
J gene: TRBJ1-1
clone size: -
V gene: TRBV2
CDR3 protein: CASSGGLVSLGENTEAFF
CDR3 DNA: TGTGCCAGCAGTGGAGGCCTGGTTAGTCTAGGGGAGAACACTGAAGCTTTCTTT

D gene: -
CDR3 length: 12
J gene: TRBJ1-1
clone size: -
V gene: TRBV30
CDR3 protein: CAWSPQGTEAFF
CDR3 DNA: TGTGCCTGGAGTCCGCAGGGCACTGAAGCTTTCTTT

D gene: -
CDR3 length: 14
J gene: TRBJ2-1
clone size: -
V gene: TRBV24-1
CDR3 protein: CATSDGQKGNEQFF
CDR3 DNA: TGTGCCACCAGTGATGGACAGAAGGGCAATGAGCAGTTCTTC

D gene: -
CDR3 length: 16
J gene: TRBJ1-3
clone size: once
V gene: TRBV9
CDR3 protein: CASSVSGGTSGNTIYF
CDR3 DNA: TGTGCCAGCAGCGTATCAGGAGGGACCTCTGGAAACACCATATATTTT

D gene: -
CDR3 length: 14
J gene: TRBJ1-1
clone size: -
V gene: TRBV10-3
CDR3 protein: CAIRSRGRDTEAFF
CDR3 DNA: TGTGCCATCAGAAGCAGGGGAAGGGACACTGAAGCTTTCTTT

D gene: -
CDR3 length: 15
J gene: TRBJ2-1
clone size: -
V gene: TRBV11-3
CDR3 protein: CASSLRHATGTEQFF
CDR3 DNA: TGTGCCAGCAGTTTGAGACATGCGACCGGGACAGAGCAGTTCTTC

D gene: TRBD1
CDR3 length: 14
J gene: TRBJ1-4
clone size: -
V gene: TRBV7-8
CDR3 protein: CASSSDDRVEKLFF
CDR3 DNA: TGTGCCAGCAGCTCGGATGACAGGGTTGAAAAACTGTTTTTT

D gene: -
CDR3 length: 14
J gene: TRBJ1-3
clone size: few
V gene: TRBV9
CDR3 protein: CASSVGSSGNTIYF
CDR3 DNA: TGTGCCAGCAGCGTAGGGAGCTCTGGAAACACCATATATTTT

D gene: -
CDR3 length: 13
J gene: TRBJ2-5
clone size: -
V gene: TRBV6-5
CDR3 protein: CASSQGAQETQYF
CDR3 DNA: TGTGCCAGCTCCCAGGGAGCCCAAGAGACCCAGTACTTC

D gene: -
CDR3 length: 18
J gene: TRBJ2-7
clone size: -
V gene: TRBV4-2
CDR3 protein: CASSQEIILGTHAYEQYF
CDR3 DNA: TGTGCCAGCAGCCAAGAGATAATTTTAGGGACACATGCCTACGAGCAGTACTTC

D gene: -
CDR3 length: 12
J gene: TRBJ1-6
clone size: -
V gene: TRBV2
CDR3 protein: CASQGTNSPLHF
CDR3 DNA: TGTGCCAGCCAAGGAACCAATTCACCCCTCCACTTT

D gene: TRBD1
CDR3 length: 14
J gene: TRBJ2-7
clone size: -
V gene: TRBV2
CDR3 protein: CASSAGQGASEQYF
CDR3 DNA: TGTGCCAGCAGCGCTGGACAGGGGGCCTCCGAGCAGTACTTC

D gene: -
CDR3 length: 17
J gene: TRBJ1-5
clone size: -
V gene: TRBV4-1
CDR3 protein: CASSQGGLGGGNQPQHF
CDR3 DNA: TGCGCCAGCAGCCAAGGGGGACTAGGGGGAGGCAATCAGCCCCAGCATTTT